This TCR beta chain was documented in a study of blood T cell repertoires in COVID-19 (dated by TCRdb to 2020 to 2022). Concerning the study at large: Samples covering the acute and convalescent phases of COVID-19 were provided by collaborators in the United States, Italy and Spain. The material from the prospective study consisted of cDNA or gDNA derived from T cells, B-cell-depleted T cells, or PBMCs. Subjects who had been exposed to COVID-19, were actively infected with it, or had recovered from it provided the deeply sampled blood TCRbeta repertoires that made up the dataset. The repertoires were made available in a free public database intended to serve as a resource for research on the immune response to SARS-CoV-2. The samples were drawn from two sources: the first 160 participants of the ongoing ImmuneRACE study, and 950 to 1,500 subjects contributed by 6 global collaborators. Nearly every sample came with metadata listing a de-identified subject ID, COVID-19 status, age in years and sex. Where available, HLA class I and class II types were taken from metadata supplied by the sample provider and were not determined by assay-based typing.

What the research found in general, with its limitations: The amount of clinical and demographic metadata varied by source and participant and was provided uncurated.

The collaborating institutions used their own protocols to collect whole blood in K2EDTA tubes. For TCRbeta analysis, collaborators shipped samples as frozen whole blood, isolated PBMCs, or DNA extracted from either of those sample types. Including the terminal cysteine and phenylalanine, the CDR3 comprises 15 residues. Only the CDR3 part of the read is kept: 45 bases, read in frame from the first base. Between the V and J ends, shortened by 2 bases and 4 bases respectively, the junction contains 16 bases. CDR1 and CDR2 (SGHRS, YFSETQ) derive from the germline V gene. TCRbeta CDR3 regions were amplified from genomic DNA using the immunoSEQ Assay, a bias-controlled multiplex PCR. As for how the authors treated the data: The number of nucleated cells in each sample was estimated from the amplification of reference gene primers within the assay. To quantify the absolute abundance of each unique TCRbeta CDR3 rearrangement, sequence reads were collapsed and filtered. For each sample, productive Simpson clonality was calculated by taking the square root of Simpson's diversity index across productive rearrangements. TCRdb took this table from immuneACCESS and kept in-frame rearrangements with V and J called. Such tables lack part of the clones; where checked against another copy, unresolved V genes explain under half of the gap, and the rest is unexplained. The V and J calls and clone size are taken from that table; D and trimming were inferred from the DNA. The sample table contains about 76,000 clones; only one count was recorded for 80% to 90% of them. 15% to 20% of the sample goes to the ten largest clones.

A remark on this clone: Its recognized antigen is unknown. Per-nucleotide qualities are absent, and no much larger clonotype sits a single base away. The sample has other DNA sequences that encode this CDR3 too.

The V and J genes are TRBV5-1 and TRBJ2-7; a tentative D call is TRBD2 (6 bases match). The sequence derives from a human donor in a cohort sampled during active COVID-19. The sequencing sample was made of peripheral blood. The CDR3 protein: CASSFRPGDMYEQYF. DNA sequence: TGCGCCAGCAGCTTCCGTCCGGGAGATATGTACGAGCAGTACTTC.